What follows is one TCR beta chain and its context. Its cognate antigen is unknown. This entry is derived from a study of siplizumab effects on memory and regulatory T cells. The study's findings and limits: Naive T cells looked more diverse than memory cells, and they looked like major contributors to the alloresponse.

V was trimmed by 3 bases and J by 0 bases, leaving 11 bases between them. The CDR3 length is 15 residues. CDR1 SEHNR and CDR2 FQNEAQ come from the germline V gene (reference sequence). Repertoires were generated with immunoSEQ multiplex PCR, while TCRdb's copy carries only in-frame clones and drops some. The sample carries 110,000 or so clones, under 95% recorded once. The chain links TRBV7-9 to TRBJ1-1, with D hard to call. The receptor comes from a human donor in good health. The material sequenced was Tregs sorted from blood. The CDR3: CASSFGRTMNTEAFF. CDR3 sequence (DNA): TGTGCCAGCAGCTTCGGCAGAACCATGAACACTGAAGCTTTCTTT.